This record concerns one T cell receptor beta chain sequence. This specimen comes from a study of blood T cell repertoires in COVID-19. The CDR3 totals 15 residues. V was cut by 6 bases and J by 1 base, with 16 bases left in between. CDR1 and CDR2 (germline): SGHDT, YYEEEE. Study processing details: Amplified reference gene primers provided the basis for estimating nucleated cell counts. Assay used: immunoSEQ multiplex PCR; TCRdb lists only in-frame clones, some missing. V and J calls plus clone size are reproduced from that table; the DNA served to infer D and trimming. The sample holds some 350,000 clones, around 87% seen once. In assigning cohorts, the study relied on participant-reported clinical history.

Sequencing was performed on PBMCs or T cells enriched from blood (not recorded which). The receptor was isolated from a woman in her twenties or thirties who had recovered from COVID-19. This chain connects TRBV5-6 to TRBJ1-1; D may be TRBD1 (5 bases). The CDR3 DNA reads TGTGCCAGCACCTTAGCAAGGCAGGGGAACACTGAAGCTTTCTTT. Its translation is CASTLARQGNTEAFF.